This entry concerns a single T cell receptor (beta chain). Authors' methods: Estimated nucleated cell counts came from reference gene primer amplification. Libraries were prepared by immunoSEQ multiplex PCR; TCRdb keeps only in-frame clonotypes and omits some of them. Clonal size and the V and J genes are those of that table, whereas D and trimming came from the DNA. In the table there are roughly 380,000 clones, around 84% of which are singletons. This specimen comes from a study of blood T cell repertoires in COVID-19. The CDR3 totals 14 residues. CDR1 and CDR2 (germline): MNHEY, SVGAGI. V shed 0 bases and J shed 5 bases, with 11 bases lying between them.

Material: peripheral blood. The TCR was taken from a human donor with acute or convalescent COVID-19. The donor label of this sample is uncertain. The V and J genes are TRBV6-5 and TRBJ2-7, with a tentative D call TRBD2 (5 bases). CDR3 sequence reads: CASSYSTASHEQYF. DNA of the CDR3: TGTGCCAGCAGTTACTCGACGGCTAGCCACGAGCAGTACTTC.